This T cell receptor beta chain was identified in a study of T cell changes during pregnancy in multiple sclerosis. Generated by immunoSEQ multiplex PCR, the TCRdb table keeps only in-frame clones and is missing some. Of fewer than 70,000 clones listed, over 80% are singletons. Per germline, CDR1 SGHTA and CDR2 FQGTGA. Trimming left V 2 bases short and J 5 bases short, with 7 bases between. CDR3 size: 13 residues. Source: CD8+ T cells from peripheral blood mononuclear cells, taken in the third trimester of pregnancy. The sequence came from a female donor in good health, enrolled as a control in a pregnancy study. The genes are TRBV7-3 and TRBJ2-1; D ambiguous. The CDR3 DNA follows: TGTGCCAGCAGCTTAGCCTTAGACAATGAGCAGTTCTTC. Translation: CASSLALDNEQFF.